The 5 T cell receptor beta chains given below trace back to one sample, sequenced in a study of blood T cell repertoires in COVID-19. Generated by immunoSEQ multiplex PCR, the TCRdb table keeps only in-frame clones and is missing some. The sample lists about 100,000 clones, 85% to 95% occurring once. The sequenced sample consisted of peripheral blood. These TCRs come from a man between 45 and 60 years old with active COVID-19.

The V and J genes are TRBV7-2 and TRBJ2-2; 7 bases fit TRBD1. The CDR3 has 16 residues. V trimming: 3 bases; J trimming: 4 bases; junction bases outside the gene matches: 8. Germline CDR1 reads SGHTA; CDR2 reads FQGNSA. CDR3 nucleotide sequence: TGTGCCAGCAGCTTGAGGGGGCGCCGACTCACCGGGGAGCTGTTTTTT. Encoded protein: CASSLRGRRLTGELFF.

The chain combines TRBV19 with TRBJ1-1, with 7 bases fitting TRBD1. After removal of 4 bases from V and 8 bases from J, the junction contained 4 bases not matched to a gene. Germline-derived CDR1 and CDR2 are LNHDA and SQIVND (reference sequence). The CDR3 loop spans 12 amino acids. In DNA, the CDR3 is TGTGCCAGTAGTAATGACAGGGCGGAAGCTTTCTTT. This gives the protein CASSNDRAEAFF.

This chain joins TRBV11-2 and TRBJ2-7, with 10 positions matching TRBD2. The CDR3 length is 15 residues. V lost 2 bases to trimming and J lost 4 bases; unmatched junction nucleotides: 5. Germline V lookup: CDR1 SGHAT, CDR2 FQNNGV. The CDR3 spells CASSLPASGRYEQYF. In nucleotides, the CDR3 is TGTGCCAGCAGCTTACCGGCTAGCGGGAGATACGAGCAGTACTTC.

The J gene is TRBJ1-2, the V gene TRBV11-2, with D uncertain. Germline CDR1 SGHAT, CDR2 FQNNGV. Trimming removed 0 bases from V and 4 bases from J, with 6 bases in between. The CDR3 loop spans 13 amino acids. The CDR3 loop is CASSLETSYGYTF. Here the CDR3 DNA reads TGTGCCAGCAGCTTAGAGACAAGCTATGGCTACACCTTC.

This clone was counted once. The chain is built from TRBV11-2 and TRBJ1-6; D unresolved. CDR1 SGHAT and CDR2 FQNNGV come from the germline V gene. Trimming left V 7 bases short and J 7 bases short, with 17 bases between. The CDR3 is 15 amino acids. In nucleotides, the CDR3 is TGTGCCAGCACCCAGCACGGGGTAAGGAATTCACCCCTCCACTTT. Amino acid sequence: CASTQHGVRNSPLHF.